The table lists the clone carrying this TCR beta chain with a few counts. Clones were sequenced by immunoSEQ multiplex PCR, and TCRdb holds only the in-frame ones, with some missing. This table has fewer than 65,000 clones, roughly 84% appearing once. This CDR3 has 14 amino acids. V was clipped by 5 bases and J by 1 base, with 11 bases between them. Germline V gene sequence: CDR1 KGHSH, CDR2 LQKENI. This sample stems from a study of OX40 agonist ivuxolimab in advanced cancers. On the study more broadly: Two patients with cutaneous melanoma and one with hepatocellular carcinoma, three in total, showed partial responses.

The chain joins TRBV18 to TRBJ1-1; possible D gene TRBD1, 5 bases. The TCR originated in an adult with an advanced solid tumor such as melanoma, head and neck, liver or kidney cancer. The sequencing here drew on CD4+ or CD8+ T cells sorted from blood, taken in a trial of the OX40 agonist ivuxolimab. CDR3 protein: CASSFSDRNTEAFF. The CDR3 DNA reads TGTGCCAGCTCATTCTCCGACAGGAACACTGAAGCTTTCTTT. Full variable domain (outside the CDR3, taken from reference TRBV18 and TRBJ1-1): NAGVMQNPRHLVRRRGQEARLRCSPMKGHSHVYWYRQLPEEGLKFMVYLQKENIIDESGMPKERFSAEFPKEGPSILRIQQVVRGDSAAYFCASSFSDRNTEAFFGQGTRLTVV.